These 25 T cell receptor beta chains originate from one sample sequenced in a study of neurological immune-mediated disorders (dated by TCRdb to about 2019). Library creation used 5' RACE. TCRdb lists the instrument as Illumina HiSeq 2500. Starting from the raw public reads, TCRdb applied fastp trimming at Q25, assembled clones with MiXCR and retained in-frame beta chains. Each record represents a unique CDR3 protein, reported with the most common genes and DNA among its rows. The sample profile shows tens of thousands of distinct CDR3 sequences; more than 8.5% of them were found once. The ten largest account for 9.5% to 10% of the sample. Explained via the paper, the time point label denotes: longitudinal time-point 1 (baseline). Input material: PBMCs. The receptors were sampled from a man aged 25-45 years in good health.

The sample holds a few counts of this clonotype. This chain connects TRBV7-8 to TRBJ1-5, with D unresolved. The V end lost 0 bases, the J end lost 6 bases, and 3 bases lay between the germline ends. This CDR3 is 12 amino acids long. Germline CDR1 SGHVS, CDR2 FQNEAQ. CDR3 DNA: TGTGCCAGCAGCTTAGCGCTTCAGCCCCAGCATTTT. It translates to CASSLALQPQHF.

This clonotype appeared a single time. With a much larger clone just one base away, this may be a read error. This chain uses TRBV5-4 with TRBJ2-3; TRBD1 matches 8 bases. With 7 bases clipped from V and 2 bases from J, the junction kept 12 bases outside the gene matches. Germline V lookup: CDR1 SGHNT, CDR2 YYREEE (reference sequence). The length of the CDR3 is 16 residues. The CDR3, as DNA: TGTGCCAGCGGCAGCCGTGACAGGGGATCCACAGATACGCAGTATTTT. It yields the protein CASGSRDRGSTDTQYF.

The chain joins TRBV7-2 to TRBJ2-2; TRBD2 matches at 13 bases. The CDR3 is 20 residues long. The trim removed 1 base at V and 0 bases at J, leaving 8 bases unmatched. CDR1 is SGHTA, CDR2 FQGNSA, per germline. The CDR3 DNA is TGTGCCAGCAGCTTAGTCCCAGGGACTAGCGGGACCGCGAACACCGGGGAGCTGTTTTTT. It yields the protein CASSLVPGTSGTANTGELFF.

In its sample, this clonotype was seen many times. The rearrangement links TRBV20-1 to TRBJ2-5; 11 nucleotides match TRBD1. V lost 3 bases and J lost 4; bases outside the gene matches: 1. The CDR3 has 13 amino acids. CDR1 and CDR2 from the germline V gene are DFQATT and SNEGSKA (reference sequence). CDR3 region: CSARDRGPETQYF. The CDR3, as DNA: TGCAGTGCTAGGGACAGGGGGCCAGAGACCCAGTACTTC.

This chain uses TRBV25-1 with TRBJ1-6, with D perhaps TRBD1 (5 bases). CDR1 is MGHDK, CDR2 SYGVNS, per germline. The CDR3 extends over 16 amino acids. Trimming removed 2 bases from V and 6 bases from J, with 14 bases in between. CDR3 residues: CASSEMQGVGNSPLHF. The CDR3 DNA reads as TGTGCCAGCAGTGAAATGCAGGGAGTGGGTAATTCACCCCTCCACTTT.

This clonotype was recorded many times. This chain connects TRBV20-1 to TRBJ1-1; 7 positions agree with TRBD1. Trimming took 3 bases from V and 2 from J; bases not matched to a gene: 6. The CDR3 is made up of 14 amino acids. The germline CDR1 and CDR2 sequences are DFQATT and SNEGSKA (reference sequence). CDR3 sequence reads: CSARPYRGNTEAFF. Here the CDR3 DNA reads TGCAGTGCTAGGCCCTACAGGGGAAACACTGAAGCTTTCTTT.

This chain joins TRBV28 and TRBJ1-4, with 7 bases aligning to TRBD1. This CDR3 spans 15 amino acids. Trimming at V came to 7 bases and at J to 8 bases, leaving 13 bases not matched to a gene. Germline CDR1 is MDHEN and CDR2 is SYDVKM. In DNA, the CDR3 is TGTGCCAGCATCGCGGAAGGGGGCAATGTAGAAAAACTGTTTTTT. Translating it yields CASIAEGGNVEKLFF.

This clonotype was picked up a small number of times. V is TRBV7-9 and J is TRBJ2-7; 9 bases fit TRBD1. CDR1 is SEHNR, CDR2 FQNEAQ, per germline (reference sequence). The CDR3 loop spans 18 amino acids. The junction had 12 bases not matched to a gene; V was cut back by 2 bases and J by 1 base. CDR3 in DNA: TGTGCCAGCAGCTTATTTGGTGTTGGGGACAGGGCTTCCTACGAGCAGTACTTC. Translating gives CASSLFGVGDRASYEQYF.

In its sample, this clonotype was seen many times. The CDR3 nucleotides read TGTGCCAGCAGCTTTGGGGTCTCGAACACCGGGGAGCTGTTTTTT. Amino acids: CASSFGVSNTGELFF. The rearrangement links TRBV7-2 to TRBJ2-2; D not certain. V was clipped by 3 bases and J by 0 bases, with 8 bases between them. The CDR3 loop spans 15 amino acids. Germline V gene data show CDR1 as SGHTA and CDR2 as FQGNSA.

This clonotype came up many times. The genes are TRBV6-6 and TRBJ1-2; D unclear. The CDR3 runs to 11 residues. The V gene's germline CDR1 is MNHNY and CDR2 SVGAGI (reference sequence). Deletions cut 6 bases from V and 2 bases from J, with 4 bases between. CDR3 coding DNA: TGTGCCAGCAGGGGGAACTATGGCTACACCTTC. Its translation: CASRGNYGYTF.

The table lists this clonotype with a count of one. A read error may produce the germline difference seen at one junction end. This rearrangement joins TRBV15 to TRBJ2-1, with D unresolved. The germline V gene has CDR1 LNHNV and CDR2 YYDKDF (reference sequence). The CDR3 sequence is 15 residues long. The CDR3 DNA reads as TGTGTCACCAGCAGAGATCTGCAGAGTCACGATGAACAGTTCTTC. This encodes CVTSRDLQSHDEQFF.

In its sample, this clonotype was seen many times. V is TRBV15 and J is TRBJ2-2; D ambiguous. V lost 1 base to trimming and J lost 6 bases, with 3 bases between them. Germline loops: CDR1 LNHNV, CDR2 YYDKDF (reference sequence). The CDR3 contains 12 residues. The CDR3 here is CATSRAAGELFF. The CDR3 nucleotides are TGTGCCACCAGCAGAGCAGCCGGGGAGCTGTTTTTT.

This clonotype was counted at least ten times. This rearrangement joins TRBV4-2 to TRBJ2-5; 10 positions match TRBD2. V lost 0 bases, J lost 11 bases, and 6 bases stayed unmatched. Germline CDR1 and CDR2: LGHNA and YNFKEQ. The length of the CDR3 is 14 residues. CDR3 residues: CASSQEKREGRQYF. DNA of the CDR3: TGTGCCAGCAGCCAAGAAAAGCGGGAGGGCCGTCAGTACTTC.

In this sample, this clonotype turned up many times. The V call is TRBV29-1, the J call TRBJ2-1; D gene uncertain. Trimming stripped 2 bases from V and 4 bases from J, with 9 bases between. The CDR3 contains 13 residues. CDR1 and CDR2 from the germline V gene are SQVTM and ANQGSEA. The CDR3 is CSVEHSLYNEQFF. CDR3 coding DNA: TGCAGCGTTGAACACAGCTTATACAATGAGCAGTTCTTC.

This clonotype was counted at least ten times. The gene calls are TRBV3-1 and TRBJ2-7; 10 nucleotides line up with TRBD2. The V and J ends lost 4 bases and 1 base, in that order; junction bases with no gene match: 7. CDR3 length equals 16 residues. Germline CDR1 and CDR2: LGHDT and YNNKEL (reference sequence). The DNA for the CDR3 is TGTGCCAGCAGCCCCAGGAGTAGCGGGAGGTCCTACGAGCAGTACTTC. This codes for CASSPRSSGRSYEQYF.

J is TRBJ2-7 and V is TRBV7-6; TRBD2 might be the D (5 bases). The V and J ends lost 5 bases and 2 bases respectively, with 16 bases between them. CDR1 SGHVS and CDR2 FNYEAQ come from the germline V gene. CDR3 size: 15 residues. This chain's CDR3 is CASSPGGLATYEQYF. The CDR3 DNA reads TGTGCCAGCAGCCCCGGCGGGCTAGCAACCTACGAGCAGTACTTC.

This clonotype occurred many times. This chain connects TRBV7-2 to TRBJ2-3; D may match TRBD1 or TRBD2 (5 bases each). Germline V gene data show CDR1 as SGHTA and CDR2 as FQGNSA. This CDR3 comprises 15 residues. Trimming removed 5 bases at V and 0 bases at J, with 12 bases between. CDR3 in amino acids: CASSRIGDSTDTQYF. The CDR3 nucleotides are TGTGCCAGCAGCCGCATAGGGGACAGCACAGATACGCAGTATTTT.

The rearrangement joins TRBV18 to TRBJ2-7, with 7 positions matching TRBD1. This CDR3 is built from 13 residues. V shed 5 bases, J shed 10 bases, and the junction held 11 bases outside the gene matches. From germline, CDR1 is KGHSH and CDR2 LQKENI. CDR3 in amino acids: CASSEGQDDGQYF. CDR3 nucleotide sequence: TGTGCCAGCTCAGAAGGACAGGACGACGGACAGTACTTC.

The table lists this clonotype with many counts. This rearrangement joins TRBV7-2 to TRBJ1-1, with D unresolved. This CDR3 is built from 12 residues. Germline V gene sequence: CDR1 SGHTA, CDR2 FQGNSA. The germline V and J ends were trimmed by 5 bases and 8 bases, with 12 bases remaining between them. CDR3 loop: CASSLGRIEAFF. CDR3 nucleotides: TGTGCCAGCAGCCTTGGACGGATCGAAGCTTTCTTT.

This clonotype was seen ten or more times. The J gene is TRBJ2-1, the V gene TRBV27, with TRBD2 identical over 7 bases. This CDR3 has 15 residues. The germline V gene has CDR1 MNHEY and CDR2 SMNVEV (reference sequence). The trim removed 4 bases at V and 0 bases at J, leaving 3 bases unmatched. The CDR3 loop reads CASSSGGSSYNEQFF. As DNA, the CDR3 is TGTGCCAGCAGTTCCGGCGGGAGCTCCTACAATGAGCAGTTCTTC.

In this sample, this clonotype turned up many times. V and J are TRBV20-1 and TRBJ2-7, with 11 positions matching TRBD2. J lost 0 bases, V lost 6 bases, and 10 bases had no gene match. The CDR3 runs 16 residues. Germline assignment: CDR1 DFQATT and CDR2 SNEGSKA (reference sequence). CDR3 nucleotides: TGCAGTGCCCAAGGTCGGACTAGCGGGTTCTCCTACGAGCAGTACTTC. It encodes CSAQGRTSGFSYEQYF.

There are many counts of this clonotype. The chain links TRBV5-1 to TRBJ2-3; possibly TRBD1 for D (5 bases). CDR1 and CDR2 (germline): SGHRS, YFSETQ. The CDR3 loop spans 14 amino acids. The V end lost 0 bases, the J end lost 4 bases, and 9 bases lay between the germline ends. The CDR3 DNA reads as TGCGCCAGCAGCTTGGCCCTAGGGGCAGATACGCAGTATTTT. Translation gives CASSLALGADTQYF.

This clonotype was observed many times. The genes are TRBV29-1 and TRBJ2-1; 10 nucleotides align to TRBD2. The CDR3 has 16 amino acids. J gave up 0 bases and V 4 bases, and 6 bases lay outside the gene matches. The germline gives CDR1 SQVTM, CDR2 ANQGSEA. The CDR3 reads CSVGGSSGSSYNEQFF. The CDR3, as DNA: TGCAGCGTTGGGGGGTCTAGCGGGAGCTCCTACAATGAGCAGTTCTTC.

This clonotype has a count of ten or more. The chain recombines TRBV5-1 with TRBJ1-1; possible D gene TRBD1, 5 bases. This CDR3 is 14 amino acids long. The germline gives CDR1 SGHRS, CDR2 YFSETQ. Trimming took 3 bases from V and 6 from J, leaving 15 bases between them. The CDR3 DNA is TGCGCCAGCAGCTCGGGGGGTGGATGGGCTGAAGCTTTCTTT. This sequence encodes CASSSGGGWAEAFF.

This clonotype was detected only a few times. The chain employs TRBV7-2 and TRBJ1-2; D is uncertain. V lost 4 bases to trimming and J lost 6 bases, with 9 bases between them. The CDR3 loop spans 12 amino acids. CDR1 and CDR2 from the germline V gene are SGHTA and FQGNSA. CDR3 sequence: CASSSTKNGYTF. The CDR3 coding sequence is TGTGCCAGCAGCTCGACGAAAAATGGCTACACCTTC.